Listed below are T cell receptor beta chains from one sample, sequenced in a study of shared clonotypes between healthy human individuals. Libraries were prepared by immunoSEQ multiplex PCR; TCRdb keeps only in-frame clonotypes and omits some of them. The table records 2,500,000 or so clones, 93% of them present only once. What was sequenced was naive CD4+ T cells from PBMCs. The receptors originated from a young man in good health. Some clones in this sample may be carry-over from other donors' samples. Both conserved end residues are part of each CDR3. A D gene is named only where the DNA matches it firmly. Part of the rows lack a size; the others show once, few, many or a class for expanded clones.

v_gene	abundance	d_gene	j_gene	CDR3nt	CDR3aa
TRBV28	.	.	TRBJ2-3	TGTGCCGGGGGGACAGTCGGCACAGATACGCAGTATTTT	CAGGTVGTDTQYF
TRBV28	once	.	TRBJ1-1	TGTGCCAGCAGTGGGGTGGTCACTGAAGCTTTCTTT	CASSGVVTEAFF
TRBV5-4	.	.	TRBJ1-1	TGTGCCAGCAGCTTGGTAACAAGTGAAGCTTTCTTT	CASSLVTSEAFF
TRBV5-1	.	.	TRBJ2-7	TGCGCCAGCAGCTCGGACAACTACGAGCAGTACTTC	CASSSDNYEQYF
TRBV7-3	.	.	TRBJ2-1	TGTGCCAGCAGCTTATTCACCGAAAACTACAATGAGCAGTTCTTC	CASSLFTENYNEQFF
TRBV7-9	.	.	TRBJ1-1	TGTGCCAGCAGCGACACCCCAGCTGAAGCTTTCTTT	CASSDTPAEAFF
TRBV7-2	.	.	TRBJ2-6	TGTGCCAGCAGCTTCGTCAGAGTCTCTGGGGCCAACGTCCTGACTTTC	CASSFVRVSGANVLTF
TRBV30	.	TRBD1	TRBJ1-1	TGTGCCTGGAGCCTCCCGGACAGGGCATTCGCTGAAGCTTTCTTT	CAWSLPDRAFAEAFF
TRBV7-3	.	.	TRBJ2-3	TGTGCCAGCAGCTTAGGGGGTCCGGCGGACACGCAGTATTTT	CASSLGGPADTQYF
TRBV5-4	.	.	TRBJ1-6	TGTGCCAGCAGCTTGGGTCCCGACCTACGCGGTAATTCACCCCTCCACTTT	CASSLGPDLRGNSPLHF
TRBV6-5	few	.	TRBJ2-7	TGTGCCAGCAGTTACTCGATCGGCAGGGATCGGTACTTC	CASSYSIGRDRYF
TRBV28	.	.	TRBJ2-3	TGTGCCAGCAGCCGACAGCTCACAGATACGCAGTATTTT	CASSRQLTDTQYF
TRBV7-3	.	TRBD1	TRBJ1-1	TGTGCCAGCAGCTTGGACAGGGAGAACACTGAAGCTTTCTTT	CASSLDRENTEAFF
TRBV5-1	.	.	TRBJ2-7	TGCGCCAGCAGCTTGGCCCCACGAACCCTCTACGAGCAGTACTTC	CASSLAPRTLYEQYF
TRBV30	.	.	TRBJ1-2	TGTGCCTGGAGTCTCTTAAGGAGGCAGTTCTATGGCTACACCTTC	CAWSLLRRQFYGYTF
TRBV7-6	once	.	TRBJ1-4	TGTGCCAGCAGCCGTGAGCGGGCAGCCACAACTAATGAAAAACTGTTTTTT	CASSRERAATTNEKLFF
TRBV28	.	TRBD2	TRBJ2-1	TGTGCCAGCCTGGGACTAGCGGAGCAGTTCTTC	CASLGLAEQFF
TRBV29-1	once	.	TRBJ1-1	TGCAGCGTTGACTCTACGGGACGGATGAACACTGAAGCTTTCTTT	CSVDSTGRMNTEAFF
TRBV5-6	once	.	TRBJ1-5	TGTGCCAGCAGCTCGGCCGCCCAGAATCAGCCCCAGCATTTT	CASSSAAQNQPQHF
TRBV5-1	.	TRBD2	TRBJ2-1	TGCGCCAGCAGCTTAGGCGGGAGTTACAATGAGCAGTTCTTC	CASSLGGSYNEQFF
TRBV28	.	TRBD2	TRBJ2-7	TGTGCCAGCAGCCCCCCCTCAACGGGAGGCTACGAGCAGTACTTC	CASSPPSTGGYEQYF
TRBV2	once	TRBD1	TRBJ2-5	TGTGCCAGCAGTCGACAGGGCCGGTCGGTAGAGACCCAGTACTTC	CASSRQGRSVETQYF
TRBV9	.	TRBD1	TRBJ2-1	TGTGCCAGCAGCCCGGGGACAGGTAGCTCCTACAATGAGCAGTTCTTC	CASSPGTGSSYNEQFF
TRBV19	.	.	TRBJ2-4	TGTGCCAGTAGTATAGTACGGGTACACTCGTCCAAAAACATTCAGTACTTC	CASSIVRVHSSKNIQYF
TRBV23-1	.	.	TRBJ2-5	TGCGCCAGCAGTCAATCGCTTGCGACATACCTCTACGAGACCCAGTACTTC	CASSQSLATYLYETQYF